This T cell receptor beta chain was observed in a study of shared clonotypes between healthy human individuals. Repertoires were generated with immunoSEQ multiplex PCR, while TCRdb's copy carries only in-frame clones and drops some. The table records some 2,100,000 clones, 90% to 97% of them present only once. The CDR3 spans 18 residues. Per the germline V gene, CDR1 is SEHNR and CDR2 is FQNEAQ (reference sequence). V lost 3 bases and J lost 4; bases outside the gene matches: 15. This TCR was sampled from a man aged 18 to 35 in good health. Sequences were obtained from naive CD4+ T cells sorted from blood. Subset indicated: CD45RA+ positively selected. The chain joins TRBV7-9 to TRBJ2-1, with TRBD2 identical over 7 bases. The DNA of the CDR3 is TGTGCCAGCAGCTTCCCGTCGAAGCGGGGCGAAAGGTACAATGAGCAGTTCTTC. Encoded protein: CASSFPSKRGERYNEQFF.